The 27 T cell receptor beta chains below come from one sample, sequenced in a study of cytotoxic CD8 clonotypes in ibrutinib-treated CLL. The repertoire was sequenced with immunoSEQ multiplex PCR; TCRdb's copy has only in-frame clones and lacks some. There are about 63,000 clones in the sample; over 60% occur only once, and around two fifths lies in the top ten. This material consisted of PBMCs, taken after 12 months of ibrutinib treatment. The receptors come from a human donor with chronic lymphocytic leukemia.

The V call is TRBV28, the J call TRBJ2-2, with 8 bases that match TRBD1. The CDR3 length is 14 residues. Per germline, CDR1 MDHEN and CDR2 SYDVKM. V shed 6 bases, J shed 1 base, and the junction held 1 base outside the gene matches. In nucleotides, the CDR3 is TGTGCCAGCAGGGGGACAGGGAACACCGGGGAGCTGTTTTTT. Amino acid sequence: CASRGTGNTGELFF.

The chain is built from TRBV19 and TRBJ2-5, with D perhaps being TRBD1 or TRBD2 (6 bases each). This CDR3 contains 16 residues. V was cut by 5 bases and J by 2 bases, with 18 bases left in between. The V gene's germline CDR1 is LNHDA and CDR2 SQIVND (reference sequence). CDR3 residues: CASSPLTGAGQETQYF. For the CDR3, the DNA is TGTGCCAGTAGTCCCCTAACGGGGGCGGGACAAGAGACCCAGTACTTC.

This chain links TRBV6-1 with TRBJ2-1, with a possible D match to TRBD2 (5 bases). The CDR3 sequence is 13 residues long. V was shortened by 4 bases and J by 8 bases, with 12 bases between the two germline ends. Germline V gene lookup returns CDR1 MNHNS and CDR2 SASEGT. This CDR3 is CASSVTLVHEQFF. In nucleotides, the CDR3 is TGTGCCAGCAGTGTCACACTAGTGCATGAGCAGTTCTTC.

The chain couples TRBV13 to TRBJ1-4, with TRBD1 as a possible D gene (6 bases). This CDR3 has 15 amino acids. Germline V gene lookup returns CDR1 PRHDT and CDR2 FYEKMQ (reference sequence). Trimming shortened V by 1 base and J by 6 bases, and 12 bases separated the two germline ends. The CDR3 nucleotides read TGTGCCAGCAGCTTAGCGTGGGGGCCGGATGAAAAACTGTTTTTT. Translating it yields CASSLAWGPDEKLFF.

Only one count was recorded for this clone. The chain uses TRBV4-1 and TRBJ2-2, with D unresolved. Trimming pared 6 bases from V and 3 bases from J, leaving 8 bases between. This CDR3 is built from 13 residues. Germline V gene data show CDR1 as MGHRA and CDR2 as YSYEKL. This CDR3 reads CASSLRDTGELFF. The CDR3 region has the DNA TGCGCCAGCAGTCTTAGGGACACCGGGGAGCTGTTTTTT.

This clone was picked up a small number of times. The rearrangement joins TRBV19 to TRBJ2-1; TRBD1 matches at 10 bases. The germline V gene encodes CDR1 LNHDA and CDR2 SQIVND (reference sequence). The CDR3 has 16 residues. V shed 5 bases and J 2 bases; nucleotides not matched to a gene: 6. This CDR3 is CASSSTGGVPYNEQFF. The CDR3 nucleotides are TGTGCCAGTAGTTCGACAGGGGGCGTCCCCTACAATGAGCAGTTCTTC.

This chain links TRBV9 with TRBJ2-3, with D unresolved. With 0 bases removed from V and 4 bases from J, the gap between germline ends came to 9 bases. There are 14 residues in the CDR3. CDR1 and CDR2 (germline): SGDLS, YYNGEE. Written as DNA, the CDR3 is TGTGCCAGCAGCGTAGATTCACGGCCAGATACGCAGTATTTT. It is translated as CASSVDSRPDTQYF.

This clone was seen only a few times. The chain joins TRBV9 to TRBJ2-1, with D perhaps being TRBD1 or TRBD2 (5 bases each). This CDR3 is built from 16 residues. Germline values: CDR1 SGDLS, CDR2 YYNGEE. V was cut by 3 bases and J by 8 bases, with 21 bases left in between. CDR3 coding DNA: TGTGCCAGCAGCGCGACCGGGACGCCGATTAGGGATGAGCAGTTCTTC. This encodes CASSATGTPIRDEQFF.

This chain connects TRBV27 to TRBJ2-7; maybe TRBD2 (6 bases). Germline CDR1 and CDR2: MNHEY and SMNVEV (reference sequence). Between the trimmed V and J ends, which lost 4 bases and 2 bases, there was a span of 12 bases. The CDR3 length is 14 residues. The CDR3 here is CASSSAGPAYEQYF. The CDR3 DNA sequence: TGTGCCAGCAGTTCGGCGGGGCCGGCCTACGAGCAGTACTTC.

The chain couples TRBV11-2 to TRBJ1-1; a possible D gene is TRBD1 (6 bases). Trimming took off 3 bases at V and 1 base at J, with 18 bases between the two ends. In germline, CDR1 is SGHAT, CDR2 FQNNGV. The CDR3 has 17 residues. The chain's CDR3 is CASSFRGGRVTNTEAFF. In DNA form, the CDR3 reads TGTGCCAGCAGCTTCCGGGGGGGCAGGGTGACGAACACTGAAGCTTTCTTT.

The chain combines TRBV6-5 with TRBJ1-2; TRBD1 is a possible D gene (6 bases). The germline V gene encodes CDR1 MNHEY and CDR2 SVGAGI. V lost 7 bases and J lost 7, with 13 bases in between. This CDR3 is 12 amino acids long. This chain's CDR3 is CASNKGVGGYTF. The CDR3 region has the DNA TGTGCCAGCAATAAGGGGGTGGGTGGCTACACCTTC.

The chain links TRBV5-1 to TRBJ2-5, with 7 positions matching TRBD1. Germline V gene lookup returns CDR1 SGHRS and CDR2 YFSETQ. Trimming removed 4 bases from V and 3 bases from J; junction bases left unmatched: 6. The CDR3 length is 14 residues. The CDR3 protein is CASSLQGTEETQYF. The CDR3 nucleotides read TGCGCCAGCAGCCTACAAGGGACAGAAGAGACCCAGTACTTC.

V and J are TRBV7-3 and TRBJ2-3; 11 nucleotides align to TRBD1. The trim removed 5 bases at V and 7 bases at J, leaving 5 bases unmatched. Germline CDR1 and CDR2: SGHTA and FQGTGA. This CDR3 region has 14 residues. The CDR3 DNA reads TGTGCCAGCAGCGTAGGACAGGGGGCATATACGCAGTATTTT. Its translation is CASSVGQGAYTQYF.

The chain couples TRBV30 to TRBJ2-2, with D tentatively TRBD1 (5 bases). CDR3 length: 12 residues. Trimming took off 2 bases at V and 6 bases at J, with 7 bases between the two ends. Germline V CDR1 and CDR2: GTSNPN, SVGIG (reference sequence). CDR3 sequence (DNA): TGTGCCTGGAGTCAGGGATCCGGGGAGCTGTTTTTT. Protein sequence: CAWSQGSGELFF.

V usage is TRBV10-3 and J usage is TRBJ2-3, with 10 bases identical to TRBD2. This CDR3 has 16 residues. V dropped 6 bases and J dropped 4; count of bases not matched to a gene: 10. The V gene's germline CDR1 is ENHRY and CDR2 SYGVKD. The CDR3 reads CAISGGEAGGPDTQYF. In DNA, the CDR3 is TGTGCCATCAGCGGGGGGGAAGCGGGAGGGCCAGATACGCAGTATTTT.

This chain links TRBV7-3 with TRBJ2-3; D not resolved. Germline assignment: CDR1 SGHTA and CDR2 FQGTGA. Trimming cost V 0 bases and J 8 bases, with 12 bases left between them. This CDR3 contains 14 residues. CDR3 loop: CASSLTHLGATQYF. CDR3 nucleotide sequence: TGTGCCAGCAGCTTAACCCATTTGGGTGCTACGCAGTATTTT.

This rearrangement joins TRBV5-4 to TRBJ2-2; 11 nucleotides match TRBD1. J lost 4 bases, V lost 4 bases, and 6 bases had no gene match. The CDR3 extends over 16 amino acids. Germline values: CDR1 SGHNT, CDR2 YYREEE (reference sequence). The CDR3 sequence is CASSPGQGARTGELFF. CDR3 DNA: TGTGCCAGCAGCCCAGGACAGGGGGCGCGCACCGGGGAGCTGTTTTTT.

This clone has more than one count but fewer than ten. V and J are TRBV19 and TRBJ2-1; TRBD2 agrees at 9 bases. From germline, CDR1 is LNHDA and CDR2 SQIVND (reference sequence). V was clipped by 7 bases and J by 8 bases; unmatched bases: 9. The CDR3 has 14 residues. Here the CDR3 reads CASTIGLAQDEQFF. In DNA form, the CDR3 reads TGTGCCAGTACGATAGGACTAGCGCAAGATGAGCAGTTCTTC.

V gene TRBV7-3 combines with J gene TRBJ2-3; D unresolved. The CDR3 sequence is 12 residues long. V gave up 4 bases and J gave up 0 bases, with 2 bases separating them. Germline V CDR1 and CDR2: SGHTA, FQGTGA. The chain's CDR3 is CASSSSTDTQYF. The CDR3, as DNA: TGTGCCAGCAGCTCTAGCACAGATACGCAGTATTTT. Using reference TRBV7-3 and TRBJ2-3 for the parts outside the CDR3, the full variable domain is GAGVSQTPSNKVTEKGKYVELRCDPISGHTALYWYRQSLGQGPEFLIYFQGTGAADDSGLPNDRFFAVRPEGSVSTLKIQRTERGDSAVYLCASSSSTDTQYFGPGTRLTVL.

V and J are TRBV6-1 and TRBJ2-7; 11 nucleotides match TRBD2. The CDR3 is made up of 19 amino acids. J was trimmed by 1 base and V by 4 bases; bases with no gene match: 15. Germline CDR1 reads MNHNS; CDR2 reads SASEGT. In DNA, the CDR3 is TGTGCCAGCAGTGGGAGACTAGCGGGGACAGTTCCAATATCCTACGAGCAGTACTTC. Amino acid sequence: CASSGRLAGTVPISYEQYF.

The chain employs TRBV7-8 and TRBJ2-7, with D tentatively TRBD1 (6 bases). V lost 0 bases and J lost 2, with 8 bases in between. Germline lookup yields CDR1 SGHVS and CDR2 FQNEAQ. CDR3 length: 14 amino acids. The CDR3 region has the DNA TGTGCCAGCAGCTTAGCGCCAGGGGCCTACGAGCAGTACTTC. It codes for CASSLAPGAYEQYF.

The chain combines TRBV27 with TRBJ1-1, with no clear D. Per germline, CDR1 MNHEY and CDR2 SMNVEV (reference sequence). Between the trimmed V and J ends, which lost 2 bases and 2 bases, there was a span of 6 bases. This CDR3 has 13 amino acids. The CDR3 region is CASSLKKNTEAFF. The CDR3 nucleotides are TGTGCCAGCAGTTTAAAGAAAAACACTGAAGCTTTCTTT.

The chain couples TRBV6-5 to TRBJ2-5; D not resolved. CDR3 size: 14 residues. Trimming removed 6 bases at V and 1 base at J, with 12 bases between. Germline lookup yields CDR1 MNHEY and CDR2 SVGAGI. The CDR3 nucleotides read TGTGCCAGCAGCCGCCGCGTGAGCCAAGAGACCCAGTACTTC. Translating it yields CASSRRVSQETQYF.

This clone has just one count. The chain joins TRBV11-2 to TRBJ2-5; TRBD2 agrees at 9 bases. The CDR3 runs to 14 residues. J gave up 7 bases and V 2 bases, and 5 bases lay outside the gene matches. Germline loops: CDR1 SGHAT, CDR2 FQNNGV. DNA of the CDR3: TGTGCCAGCAGCTTAAAAGCGGGAGGAGGGACCCAGTACTTC. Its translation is CASSLKAGGGTQYF.

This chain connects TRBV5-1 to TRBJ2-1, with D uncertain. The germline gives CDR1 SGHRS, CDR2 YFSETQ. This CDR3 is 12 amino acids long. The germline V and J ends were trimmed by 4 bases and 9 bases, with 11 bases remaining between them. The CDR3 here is CASSATFSEQFF. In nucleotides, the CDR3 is TGCGCCAGCAGCGCGACTTTTAGTGAGCAGTTCTTC.

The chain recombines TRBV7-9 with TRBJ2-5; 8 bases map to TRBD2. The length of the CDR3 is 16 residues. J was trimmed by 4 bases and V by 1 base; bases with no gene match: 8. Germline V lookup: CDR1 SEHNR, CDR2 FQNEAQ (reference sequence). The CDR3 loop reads CASSLVAGPVGETQYF. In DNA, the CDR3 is TGTGCCAGCAGCTTAGTAGCGGGGCCGGTAGGAGAGACCCAGTACTTC.

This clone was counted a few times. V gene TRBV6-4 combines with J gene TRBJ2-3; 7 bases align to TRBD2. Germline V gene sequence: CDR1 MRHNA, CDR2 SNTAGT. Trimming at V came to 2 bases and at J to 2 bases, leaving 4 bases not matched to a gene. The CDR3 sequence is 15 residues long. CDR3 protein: CASSDGSGDTDTQYF. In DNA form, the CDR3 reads TGTGCCAGCAGTGACGGGAGCGGGGACACAGATACGCAGTATTTT.